Listed below are T cell receptor beta chains from one sample, sequenced in a study of blood T cells in healthy people across ages. TCRdb reanalysed the 5' RACE reads using MiXCR and keeps one entry per CDR3 protein. This sample has hundreds of thousands of distinct CDR3 sequences, with approximately 25% found just once. The same data also went into a second study, on T cells of mothers and their children.

Sequencing was done on a sample of blood. All receptors derive from a boy aged 5-17 years in good health. CDR3s include the opening cysteine and the closing phenylalanine or tryptophan. The D gene is left open where the match is weak. Size is stated for part of the rows, as once, few or many counts, or as a class when the clone is expanded.

V gene	J gene	clone size	D gene	CDR3 DNA	CDR3 protein
TRBV6-2/TRBV6-3	TRBJ2-5	.	TRBD2	TGTGCCAGCAGCAGAGGACTAGCGGGGACCCAGTACTTC	CASSRGLAGTQYF
TRBV18	TRBJ2-3	few	.	TGTGCCAGCTCACCTCGCTCAGGGGATGGGACAGATACGCAGTATTTT	CASSPRSGDGTDTQYF
TRBV3-1	TRBJ1-1	few	TRBD1	TGTGCCAGCAGCCAAGCTCAGGGGGGAACTGAAGCTTTCTTT	CASSQAQGGTEAFF
TRBV5-6	TRBJ2-5	.	.	TGTGCCAGCAGCTGGAAGACGGTCCAAGAGACCCAGTACTTC	CASSWKTVQETQYF
TRBV29-1	TRBJ1-1	few	TRBD1	TGCAGCGCGGGACAGGGGAGGTGGAACACTGAAGCTTTCTTT	CSAGQGRWNTEAFF
TRBV5-6	TRBJ2-1	.	.	TGTGCCAGCAGCCTCCCCGGCGCAGGCGGTATAGCCTACAATGAGCAGTTCTTC	CASSLPGAGGIAYNEQFF
TRBV10-3	TRBJ2-1	few	TRBD2	TGTGCCATCAGTGAGTCGGGGGGTAGCGGGTATTCCTACAATGAGCAGTTCTTC	CAISESGGSGYSYNEQFF
TRBV6-1	TRBJ2-3	.	.	TGTGCCAGCAGTCCCCTCGCGAGTATTTCGGGCACAGATACGCAGTATTTT	CASSPLASISGTDTQYF
TRBV27	TRBJ1-5	few	.	TGTGCCAGCAGCTCCACCGGGCTTTATGAGCATTTT	CASSSTGLYEHF
TRBV28	TRBJ2-3	.	TRBD1	TGTGCCAGCAGCCCAGAACAGGGGGCGACAGATACGCAGTATTTT	CASSPEQGATDTQYF
TRBV4-1	TRBJ2-7	few	.	TGCGCCAGCAGCCAAGATATAGAGACGGTGCCCTACGAGCAGTACTTC	CASSQDIETVPYEQYF
TRBV20-1	TRBJ2-1	.	.	TGCAGTGCTTCGGCCAGATACAATGAGCAGTTCTTC	CSASARYNEQFF
TRBV12-3/TRBV12-4	TRBJ1-2	.	TRBD1	TGTGCCAGCAGTCTACGGACAGGGAGGAACTATGGCTACACCTTC	CASSLRTGRNYGYTF
TRBV29-1	TRBJ2-1	.	.	TGCAGCGTTCCCCCGCGGGGCCTCTACGATGAGCAGTTCTTC	CSVPPRGLYDEQFF
TRBV7-2	TRBJ1-5	.	.	TGTGCCAGCAGCTTACACGGAGGGTCTGGACAGCCCCAGCATTTT	CASSLHGGSGQPQHF
TRBV5-1	TRBJ1-4	few	.	TGCGCCAGCAGCTGGACAGTTTCTGAAAAACTGTTTTTT	CASSWTVSEKLFF
TRBV6-1	TRBJ2-6	.	.	TGTGCCGCTTCTAAATCTGGGGCCAACGTCCTGACTTTC	CAASKSGANVLTF
TRBV5-4	TRBJ2-1	.	.	TGTGCCAGCAGCTTGACCCCACTCAGCTCCTACAATGAGCAGTTCTTC	CASSLTPLSSYNEQFF
TRBV6-5	TRBJ1-6	few	.	TGTGCCGGCAGACCGACTGACTATTCACCCCTCCACTTT	CAGRPTDYSPLHF
TRBV7-9	TRBJ1-1	.	.	TGTGCCAGCAGCATACAGGGAGGGAGCACTGAAGCTTTCTTT	CASSIQGGSTEAFF
TRBV20-1	TRBJ2-7	many	TRBD1	TGCAGTGCGTCTCCGGGACAGGGTTCCTACGAGCAGTACTTC	CSASPGQGSYEQYF
TRBV3-1	TRBJ2-1	.	TRBD2	TGTGCCAGCAGCCAAGGAACTAGCGGGGGGTCTTACAATGAGCAGTTCTTC	CASSQGTSGGSYNEQFF
TRBV11-2	TRBJ1-2	.	TRBD1	TGTGCCAGCAGCTTAGGCCTAGGGACAGCTAACTATGGCTACACCTTC	CASSLGLGTANYGYTF
TRBV7-3	TRBJ2-3	.	TRBD2	TGTGCCAGCAGCTTCAAAGGACTAGCGGGCGTCACAGATACGCAGTATTTT	CASSFKGLAGVTDTQYF
TRBV12-3/TRBV12-4	TRBJ2-5	few	.	TGTGCCAGCGCTTTCGGGCCTTATGGGCAGTACTTC	CASAFGPYGQYF
TRBV25-1	TRBJ2-5	few	TRBD2	TGTGCCAGCAGTGTGTCTAGCGGCCAAGAGACCCAGTACTTC	CASSVSSGQETQYF
TRBV20-1	TRBJ2-1	.	.	TGCAGTGCTAGAACGGAAAACTCCTACAATGAGCAGTTCTTC	CSARTENSYNEQFF
TRBV20-1	TRBJ2-1	.	TRBD2	TGCAGTGCTAGACGACTAGCGGACTACAATGAGCAGTTCTTC	CSARRLADYNEQFF
TRBV7-3	TRBJ2-2	few	TRBD1	TGTGCCAGCAGCCCCGGGACAGGGAAGGGCACCGGGGAGCTGTTTTTT	CASSPGTGKGTGELFF
TRBV28	TRBJ2-4	few	.	TGTGCCAGCAGTTCCGGGGAAATAGCCAAAAACATTCAGTACTTC	CASSSGEIAKNIQYF
TRBV20-1	TRBJ2-5	.	TRBD2	TGCGGTGCTAGAGCCGGGACTAGGAGAGAGACCCAGTACTTC	CGARAGTRRETQYF
TRBV5-1	TRBJ1-1	few	.	TGCGCCAGCAGTGCTCCAGGGGCAGTATCGACTGAAGCTTTCTTT	CASSAPGAVSTEAFF
TRBV25-1	TRBJ2-5	.	.	TGTGCCAGCAGTGAATTGGGGGCAGAGACCCAGTACTTC	CASSELGAETQYF
TRBV6-1	TRBJ2-7	.	TRBD1	TGTGCCAGCAGTGATGGACAGGACACTCCCTCCTACGAGCAGTACTTC	CASSDGQDTPSYEQYF
TRBV29-1	TRBJ1-1	few	TRBD1	TGCAGCGTCTCTACCGGGACAGGGGTTGAAGCTTTCTTT	CSVSTGTGVEAFF
TRBV4-2	TRBJ2-5	.	.	TGTGCCAGCAGCCAGCCCACCGACAGGTACCAAGAGACCCAGTACTTC	CASSQPTDRYQETQYF
TRBV2	TRBJ2-1	few	.	TGTGCCAGCAGTGAAGAGGGGGACCCCTACAATGAGCAGTTCTTC	CASSEEGDPYNEQFF
TRBV7-3	TRBJ2-2	few	.	TGTGCCAGCAGCTTAATGGACGGGAGCACCGGGGAGCTGTTTTTT	CASSLMDGSTGELFF
TRBV20-1	TRBJ2-5	.	TRBD1	TGCAGTGCTTGGGACAGGGGCGACCAAGAGACCCAGTACTTC	CSAWDRGDQETQYF
TRBV3-1	TRBJ2-5	few	.	TGTGCCAGCAGCCCCCAGTCGGGGCGCGAGACCCAGTACTTC	CASSPQSGRETQYF
TRBV6-5	TRBJ1-1	.	.	TGTGCCAGCAGCCCCAAGTGGACGAACACTGAAGCTTTCTTT	CASSPKWTNTEAFF
TRBV20-1	TRBJ2-7	.	TRBD1	TGCAGTGCTACCGCGACAGGGTGGGGCGAGCAGTACTTC	CSATATGWGEQYF
TRBV12-3/TRBV12-4	TRBJ2-5	.	.	TGTGCCAGTGGACCAGGGACCCCAAAATTCTTC	CASGPGTPKFF
TRBV12-3/TRBV12-4	TRBJ2-1	once	.	TGTGCCAGCAGTTTACGGGGGGCTCGGCAGTTCTTC	CASSLRGARQFF
TRBV7-9	TRBJ2-5	few	.	TGTGCCAGCAGCTTACTCCTAGAAAAGGAGACCCAGTACTTC	CASSLLLEKETQYF
TRBV5-6	TRBJ2-1	.	.	TGTGCCAGCAGCTGGACAGCCGATAACAATGAGCAGTTCTTC	CASSWTADNNEQFF
TRBV4-3	TRBJ2-5	.	.	TGCGCCAGCAGCCAAGATCACACGCCAGGAGAGACCCAGTACTTC	CASSQDHTPGETQYF
TRBV7-9	TRBJ1-2	.	TRBD1	TGTGCCAGCAGCCCCATTAGGGCCACCGGGACAGGGGCCTCGGACTATGGCTACACCTTC	CASSPIRATGTGASDYGYTF
TRBV10-1	TRBJ2-1	.	.	TGCGCCAGCAGCTACGGGACTCCGGAAAGCCTGAACAATGAGCAGTTCTTC	CASSYGTPESLNNEQFF
TRBV6-2/TRBV6-3	TRBJ2-3	few	.	TGTGCCAGCAGTTACTCCCTTCGCGGGACAGATACGCAGTATTTT	CASSYSLRGTDTQYF
TRBV20-1	TRBJ2-5	.	.	TGCAGTGCTGTGGGGGGACACCAAGAGACCCAGTACTTC	CSAVGGHQETQYF
TRBV7-2	TRBJ2-5	.	TRBD1	TGTGCCAGCAGCTTATATAGGGGGCCAGAGACCCAGTACTTC	CASSLYRGPETQYF
TRBV13	TRBJ2-1	.	.	TGTGCCAGTTCGGCGGGGGCCGCTTCTGATGAGCAGTTCTTC	CASSAGAASDEQFF
TRBV12-3/TRBV12-4	TRBJ1-1	.	.	TGTGCCAGCACCCTCTATCTGACGGGGAACACTGAAGCTTTCTTT	CASTLYLTGNTEAFF
TRBV29-1	TRBJ1-4	.	.	TGCAGCGTGACGGGTGAGAATGAAAAACTGTTTTTT	CSVTGENEKLFF
TRBV4-1	TRBJ2-7	.	TRBD1	TGCGCCAGCAGCCAGACGACTGGGACAGTGATCTACGAGCAGTACTTC	CASSQTTGTVIYEQYF
TRBV12-3/TRBV12-4	TRBJ2-3	.	.	TGTGCCAGCACCCAAAATCCCACCTATACGCAGTATTTT	CASTQNPTYTQYF
TRBV14	TRBJ1-2	few	.	TGTGCCAGCAGCCAAGTAGCGCGCTATGGCTACACCTTC	CASSQVARYGYTF
TRBV27	TRBJ2-4	few	.	TGTGCCAGCAGTTCTGAGGGGTGGGACATTCAGTACTTC	CASSSEGWDIQYF